A single sample gave rise to the 20 T cell receptor beta chains below, sequenced in a study of T cell responses to AZD1222 COVID-19 vaccine. Libraries were prepared by immunoSEQ multiplex PCR; TCRdb keeps only in-frame clonotypes and omits some of them. The repertoire includes around 130,000 clones, 80% to 90% of them detected once, and 1.5% to 2% sits in the top ten. The sequences come from peripheral blood, collected on day 0 of AZD1222 vaccination. These receptors were taken from an adult in good health.

The DNA of the CDR3 is TGCGCCAGCAGCCAAGTGGGGAACAGGGACGAGCAGTTCTTC. The encoded protein is CASSQVGNRDEQFF. This chain joins TRBV4-1 and TRBJ2-1, with D tentatively TRBD1 (6 bases). V was clipped by 1 base and J by 10 bases, with 14 bases between them. Germline CDR1 MGHRA, CDR2 YSYEKL. This CDR3 region has 14 residues.

The chain carries TRBV11-3 and TRBJ1-6; D gene unclear. CDR1 and CDR2 from the germline V gene are SGHNT and YENEEA. The length of the CDR3 is 14 residues. The V gene lost 4 bases and the J gene lost 3 bases, with 7 bases spanning the gap. The CDR3 is CASSSQIYNSPLHF. CDR3 nucleotide sequence: TGTGCCAGCAGCTCACAAATCTATAATTCACCCCTCCACTTT.

This clone appeared a few times. The chain employs TRBV24-1 and TRBJ2-1; D unclear. This CDR3 region has 12 residues. From germline, CDR1 is KGHDR and CDR2 SFDVKD. The ends were cut back, 1 base at V and 8 bases at J, with 5 bases in the middle. Written as DNA, the CDR3 is TGTGCCACCAGTGATTTTAAGGATGAGCAGTTCTTC. Amino acids: CATSDFKDEQFF.

Concerning this clone itself: The junction differs from germline at one of its ends, possibly a read error. V and J are TRBV7-2 and TRBJ1-1; no clear D. CDR3 length: 13 residues. Per the germline V gene, CDR1 is SGHTA and CDR2 is FQGNSA. For the CDR3, the DNA is TGTGCCAGCAGCATAGCTTCCGTTTCTGAAGCTTTCTTT. Its protein is CASSIASVSEAFF.

The chain combines TRBV7-3 with TRBJ1-1; D perhaps matches TRBD1 (6 bases). V lost 8 bases to trimming and J lost 0 bases, with 10 bases between them. Germline V lookup: CDR1 SGHTA, CDR2 FQGTGA. The CDR3 has 13 amino acids. CDR3 DNA: TGTGCCAGCTCTGCAGGGGTGAACACTGAAGCTTTCTTT. Its translation is CASSAGVNTEAFF.

The chain combines TRBV2 with TRBJ2-5; TRBD2 matches 10 bases. The length of the CDR3 is 15 residues. V lost 4 bases and J lost 5; bases outside the gene matches: 7. Germline V gene data show CDR1 as SNHLY and CDR2 as FYNNEI. The DNA for the CDR3 is TGTGCCAGCAGTGGACGACTAGCGGGTGGGGAGACCCAGTACTTC. As protein: CASSGRLAGGETQYF.

The chain has TRBV27 and TRBJ1-1, with unresolved D. The CDR3 consists of 17 residues. The V end was cut by 1 base, the J end by 1 base, with 16 bases between. CDR1 MNHEY and CDR2 SMNVEV come from the germline V gene (reference sequence). The CDR3 sequence is CASSLYLGSLTNTEAFF. CDR3 in DNA: TGTGCCAGCAGTTTATATCTGGGGAGTTTAACGAACACTGAAGCTTTCTTT.

This chain joins TRBV5-6 and TRBJ2-7; D might be TRBD1 (6 bases). CDR1 SGHDT and CDR2 YYEEEE come from the germline V gene. V was pared by 4 bases and J by 1 base, with 9 bases between. This CDR3 is 13 amino acids long. The chain's CDR3 is CASSQGLSYEQYF. In nucleotides, the CDR3 is TGTGCCAGCAGCCAGGGGTTATCCTACGAGCAGTACTTC.

This chain connects TRBV6-2 or TRBV6-3 to TRBJ1-5, with TRBD1 as a possible D gene (6 bases). Germline assignment: CDR1 MNHEY and CDR2 SVGEGT. There are 15 residues in the CDR3. V was cut by 4 bases and J by 3 bases, with 13 bases left in between. In DNA form, the CDR3 reads TGTGCCAGCAGTTGGTTGGACAGCAACAATCAGCCCCAGCATTTT. Its protein product is CASSWLDSNNQPQHF.

The rearrangement uses TRBV6-2 or TRBV6-3 and TRBJ1-5, with no clear D. This CDR3 contains 11 residues. The germline gives CDR1 MNHEY, CDR2 SVGEGT. V lost 6 bases and J lost 6, with 6 bases in between. For the CDR3, the DNA is TGTGCCAGCAGCCGGGGTCAGCCCCAGCATTTT. It translates to CASSRGQPQHF.

This rearrangement joins TRBV5-1 to TRBJ1-6; 12 bases match TRBD1. CDR1 and CDR2 from the germline V gene are SGHRS and YFSETQ. The CDR3 consists of 16 residues. V lost 3 bases and J lost 8; bases outside the gene matches: 6. The CDR3 coding sequence is TGCGCCAGCAGCTCGGGACAGGGGGCCCGATATTCACCCCTCCACTTT. Translating gives CASSSGQGARYSPLHF. Drawing the rest from reference TRBV5-1 and TRBJ1-6, the complete variable domain is KAGVTQTPRYLIKTRGQQVTLSCSPISGHRSVSWYQQTPGQGLQFLFEYFSETQRNKGNFPGRFSGRQFSNSRSEMNVSTLELGDSALYLCASSSGQGARYSPLHFGNGTRLTVT.

This chain uses TRBV7-3 with TRBJ2-5; 13 nucleotides align to TRBD2. Trimming took 5 bases from V and 5 from J; bases not matched to a gene: 8. CDR1 is SGHTA and CDR2 is FQGTGA in the germline V gene. The CDR3 covers 16 residues. Here the CDR3 reads CASSSGLAGAGETQYF. Written as DNA, the CDR3 is TGTGCCAGCAGCAGTGGACTAGCGGGAGCGGGTGAGACCCAGTACTTC.

The chain combines TRBV2 with TRBJ2-3; no firm D call. The germline CDR1 and CDR2 sequences are SNHLY and FYNNEI. CDR3 length equals 15 residues. V lost 5 bases and J 1 base, leaving 13 bases between the germline ends. The CDR3, as DNA: TGTGCCAGCAGTTCGGACCTTTTTGGCACAGATACGCAGTATTTT. This translates into CASSSDLFGTDTQYF.

The chain links TRBV2 to TRBJ1-1, with D perhaps matching TRBD1 (5 bases). Germline V gives CDR1 SNHLY, CDR2 FYNNEI. The CDR3 spans 13 residues. Trimming left V 7 bases short and J 4 bases short, with 13 bases between. The CDR3 DNA is TGTGCCAGCACCGTGGGGCGGCTCACTGAAGCTTTCTTT. As protein: CASTVGRLTEAFF. Looking up the rest from reference TRBV2 and TRBJ1-1 gives the full variable domain: EPEVTQTPSHQVTQMGQEVILRCVPISNHLYFYWYRQILGQKVEFLVSFYNNEISEKSEIFDDQFSVERPDGSNFTLKIRSTKLEDSAMYFCASTVGRLTEAFFGQGTRLTVV.

In this sample, this clone turned up a few times. The chain carries TRBV2 and TRBJ1-2; D is undetermined. V was pared by 5 bases and J by 8 bases, with 15 bases between. The CDR3 length is 13 residues. Germline V CDR1 and CDR2: SNHLY, FYNNEI. CDR3 nucleotide sequence: TGTGCCAGCAGTACCCGAGAGGCGCAAGGCTACACCTTC. Its translation: CASSTREAQGYTF.

The chain recombines TRBV14 with TRBJ1-1, with D unresolved. The V end was cut by 0 bases, the J end by 10 bases, with 12 bases between. Germline lookup yields CDR1 SGHDN and CDR2 FVKESK. The CDR3 contains 13 residues. In DNA form, the CDR3 reads TGTGCCAGCAGCCAAGAGGGTTCACTGGGAGCTTTCTTT. The encoded protein is CASSQEGSLGAFF. The full variable domain, with the rest looked up from reference TRBV14 and TRBJ1-1, is EAGVTQFPSHSVIEKGQTVTLRCDPISGHDNLYWYRRVMGKEIKFLLHFVKESKQDESGMPNNRFLAERTGGTYSTLKVQPAELEDSGVYFCASSQEGSLGAFFGQGTRLTVV.

The chain carries TRBV6-2 or TRBV6-3 and TRBJ2-1; TRBD2 agrees at 11 bases. V was pared by 6 bases and J by 6 bases, with 1 base of the junction left unmatched. CDR3 length: 13 amino acids. Germline lookup yields CDR1 MNHEY and CDR2 SVGEGT. The CDR3, as DNA: TGTGCCAGCAGCGGACTAGCGGGCAATGAGCAGTTCTTC. Translation gives CASSGLAGNEQFF.

The chain joins TRBV12-3 or TRBV12-4 to TRBJ2-3; D unclear. The CDR3 spans 12 residues. Trimming shortened V by 8 bases and J by 4 bases, and 10 bases separated the two germline ends. In nucleotides, the CDR3 is TGTGCCAGCTCCAGGCCGCCAGATACGCAGTATTTT. It specifies CASSRPPDTQYF.

The chain is built from TRBV7-3 and TRBJ2-1; TRBD1 aligns across 10 bases. Trimming at V came to 5 bases and at J to 6 bases, leaving 7 bases not matched to a gene. The CDR3 loop spans 15 amino acids. CDR1 SGHTA and CDR2 FQGTGA come from the germline V gene. CDR3: CASSHGTGVPNEQFF. As DNA, the CDR3 is TGTGCCAGCAGCCATGGGACAGGGGTTCCCAATGAGCAGTTCTTC.

The chain is built from TRBV5-1 and TRBJ1-4; TRBD1 is a possible D gene (5 bases). The germline V and J ends were trimmed by 4 bases and 0 bases, with 16 bases remaining between them. The CDR3 sequence is 17 residues long. The germline V gene has CDR1 SGHRS and CDR2 YFSETQ. The CDR3 coding sequence is TGCGCCAGCAGCGCCGGGACCCCGCCACCAACTAATGAAAAACTGTTTTTT. Its translation is CASSAGTPPPTNEKLFF.